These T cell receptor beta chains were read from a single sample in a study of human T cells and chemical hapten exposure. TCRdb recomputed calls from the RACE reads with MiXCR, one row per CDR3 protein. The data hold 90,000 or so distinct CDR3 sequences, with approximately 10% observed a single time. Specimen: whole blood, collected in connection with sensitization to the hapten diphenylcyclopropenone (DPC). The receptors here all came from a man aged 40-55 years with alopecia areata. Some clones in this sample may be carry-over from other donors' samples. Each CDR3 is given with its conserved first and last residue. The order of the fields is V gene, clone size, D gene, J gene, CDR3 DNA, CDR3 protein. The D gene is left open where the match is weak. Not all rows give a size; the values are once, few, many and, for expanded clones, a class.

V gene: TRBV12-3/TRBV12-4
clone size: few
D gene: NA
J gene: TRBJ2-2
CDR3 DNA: TGTGCCAGCGCATTGAACCTACAGAAAAACACCGGGGAGCTGTTTTTT
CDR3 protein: CASALNLQKNTGELFF

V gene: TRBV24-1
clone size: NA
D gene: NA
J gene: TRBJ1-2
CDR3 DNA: TGTGCCACCAGTGACCGAACCGGGGGTAACTATGGCTACACCTTC
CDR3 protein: CATSDRTGGNYGYTF

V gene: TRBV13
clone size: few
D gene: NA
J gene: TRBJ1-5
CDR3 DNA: TGTGCCAGCAGCTTAGCGGGATCTAATCAGCCCCAGCATTTT
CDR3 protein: CASSLAGSNQPQHF

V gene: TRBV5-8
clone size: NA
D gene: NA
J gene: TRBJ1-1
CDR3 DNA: TGTGCCAGCGGAGGGTATCTCCTAATGAACACTGAAGCTTTCTTT
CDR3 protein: CASGGYLLMNTEAFF

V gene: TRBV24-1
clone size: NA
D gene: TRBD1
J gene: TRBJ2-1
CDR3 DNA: TGTGCCACCAGTGACAAACAGGGGGACTCCTACAATGAGCAGTTCTTC
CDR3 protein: CATSDKQGDSYNEQFF

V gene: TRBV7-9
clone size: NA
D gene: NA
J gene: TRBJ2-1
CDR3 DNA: TGTGCCAGCAGCTTCACGACTAGTAGGGGATTCTACAATGAGCAGTTCTTC
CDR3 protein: CASSFTTSRGFYNEQFF

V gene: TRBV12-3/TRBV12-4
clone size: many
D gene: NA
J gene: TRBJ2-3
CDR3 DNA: TGTGCCAGCACCATTACTCGCACAGATACGCAGTATTTT
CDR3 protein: CASTITRTDTQYF

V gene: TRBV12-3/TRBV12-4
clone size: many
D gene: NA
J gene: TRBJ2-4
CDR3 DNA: TGTGCCAGCAGTTTAGAGTCTTGGGCAGGGGATCAGTACTTC
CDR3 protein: CASSLESWAGDQYF

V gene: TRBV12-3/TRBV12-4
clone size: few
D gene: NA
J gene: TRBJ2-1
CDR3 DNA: TGTGCCAGCAGTTTAAGGGGGAGAGGCTTTAATGAGCAGTTCTTC
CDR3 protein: CASSLRGRGFNEQFF

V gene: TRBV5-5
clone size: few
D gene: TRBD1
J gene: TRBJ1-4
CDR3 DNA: TGTGCCAGCAGCTCAGGGGGGATTGCTGAAAAACTGTTTTTT
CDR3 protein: CASSSGGIAEKLFF

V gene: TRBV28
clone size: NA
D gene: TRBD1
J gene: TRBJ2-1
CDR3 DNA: TGTGCCAGCAGTTCCATTACAGGGGGCATGGGCAATGAGCAGTTCTTC
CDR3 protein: CASSSITGGMGNEQFF

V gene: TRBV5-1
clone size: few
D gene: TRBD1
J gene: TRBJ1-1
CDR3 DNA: TGCGCCAGCAGCTCCGGGACAGGGGGCGAAGCTTTCTTT
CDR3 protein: CASSSGTGGEAFF

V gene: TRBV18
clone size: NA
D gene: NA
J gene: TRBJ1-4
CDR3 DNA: TGTGCCAGCTCACCCCCGGCAGGGAGTAATGAAAAACTGTTTTTT
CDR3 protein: CASSPPAGSNEKLFF

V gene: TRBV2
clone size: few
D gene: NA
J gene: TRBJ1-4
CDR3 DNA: TGTGCCAGCAGCCCACTCCGGGGAGGGGGTGAAAAACTGTTTTTT
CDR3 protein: CASSPLRGGGEKLFF

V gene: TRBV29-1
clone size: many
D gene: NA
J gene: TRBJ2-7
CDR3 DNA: TGCAGCGTTGATTCCCCAGGGATGGGGGAGCAGTACTTC
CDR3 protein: CSVDSPGMGEQYF

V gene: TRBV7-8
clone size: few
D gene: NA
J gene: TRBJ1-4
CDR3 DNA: TGTGCCAGCAGCTTATACAGGGCAACTAATGAAAAACTGTTTTTT
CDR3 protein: CASSLYRATNEKLFF

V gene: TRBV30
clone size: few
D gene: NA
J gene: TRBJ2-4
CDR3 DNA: TGTGCCTGGAGTACACAGGGAGGAAACATTCAGTACTTC
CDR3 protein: CAWSTQGGNIQYF

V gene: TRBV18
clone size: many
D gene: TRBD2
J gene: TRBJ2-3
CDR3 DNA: TGTGCCAGCTCAACAGGGACTAGCGGAATGGACCCAGATACGCAGTATTTT
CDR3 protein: CASSTGTSGMDPDTQYF

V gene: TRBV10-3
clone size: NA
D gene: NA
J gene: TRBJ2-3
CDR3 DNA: TGTGCCATCAGGCCCCCCGCCGGGGATACGCAGTATTTT
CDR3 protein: CAIRPPAGDTQYF

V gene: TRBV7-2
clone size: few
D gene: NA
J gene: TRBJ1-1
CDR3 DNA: TGTGCCAGCAGCTCCCAACCTCAGGGAGTGGACACTGAAGCTTTCTTT
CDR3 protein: CASSSQPQGVDTEAFF

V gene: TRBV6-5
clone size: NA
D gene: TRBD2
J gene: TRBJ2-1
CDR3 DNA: TGTGCCAGCAGTTACTTAAGCCTAGCGGAAGGCAATGAGCAGTTCTTC
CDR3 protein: CASSYLSLAEGNEQFF

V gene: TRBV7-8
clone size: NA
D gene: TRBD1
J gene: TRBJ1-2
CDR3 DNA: TGTGCCAGCAGCGGAGCCGGGACAGGGGCTGACTATGGCTACACCTTC
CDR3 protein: CASSGAGTGADYGYTF

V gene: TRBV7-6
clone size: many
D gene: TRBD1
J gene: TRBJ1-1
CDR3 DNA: TGTGCCAGCAGCTTAGTGCCGACAGGGGTGAACACTGAAGCTTTCTTT
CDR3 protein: CASSLVPTGVNTEAFF

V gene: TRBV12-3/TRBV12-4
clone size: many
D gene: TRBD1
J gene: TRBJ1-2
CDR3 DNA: TGTGCCAGCAGCCGGGACAGGGGGAAGTCAGGCTACACCTTC
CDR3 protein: CASSRDRGKSGYTF

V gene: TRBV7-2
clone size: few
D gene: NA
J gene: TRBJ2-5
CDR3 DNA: TGTGCCAGCAGCGTAATCCGGACAGTCGGGGGTTTGGAGACCCAGTACTTC
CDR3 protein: CASSVIRTVGGLETQYF

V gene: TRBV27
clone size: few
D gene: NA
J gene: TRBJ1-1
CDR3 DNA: TGTGCCAGCAGTTTATCCGCAACAGTGCTAAACACTGAAGCTTTCTTT
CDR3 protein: CASSLSATVLNTEAFF

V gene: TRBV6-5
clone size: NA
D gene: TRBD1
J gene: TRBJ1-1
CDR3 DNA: TGTGCCAGCAGTTCGGGACAGGGGGTACAAGCTTTCTTT
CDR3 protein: CASSSGQGVQAFF

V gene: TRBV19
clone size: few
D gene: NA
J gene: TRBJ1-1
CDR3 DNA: TGTGCCAGTAGCTCGGGTGCAGGGATCTATGAAGCTTTCTTT
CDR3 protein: CASSSGAGIYEAFF

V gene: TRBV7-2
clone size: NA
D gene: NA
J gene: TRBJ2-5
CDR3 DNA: TGTGCCAGCAGCTCCATATCGGCAGTCCAAGAGACCCAGTACTTC
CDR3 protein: CASSSISAVQETQYF

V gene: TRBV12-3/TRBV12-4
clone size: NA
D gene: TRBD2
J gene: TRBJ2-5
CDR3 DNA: TGTGCCAGCAGTTTAGTTTCCCGGGGGGACCAGTACTTC
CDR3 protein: CASSLVSRGDQYF

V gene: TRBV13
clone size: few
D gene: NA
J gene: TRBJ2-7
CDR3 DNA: TGTGCCAGCAGCTTACGCGAGGCGGGGGCGTACGAGCAGTACTTC
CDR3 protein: CASSLREAGAYEQYF

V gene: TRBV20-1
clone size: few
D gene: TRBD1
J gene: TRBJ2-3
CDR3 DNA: TGCAGTGCCTACAGGGGGCGAGATCCAGATACGCAGTATTTT
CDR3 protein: CSAYRGRDPDTQYF

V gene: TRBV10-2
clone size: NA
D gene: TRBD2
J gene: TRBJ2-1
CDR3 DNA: TGCGCCAGCTTTACTAGCGGGAACTCTGATGAGCAGTTCTTC
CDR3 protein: CASFTSGNSDEQFF

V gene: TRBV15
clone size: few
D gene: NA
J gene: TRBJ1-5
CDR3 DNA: TGTGCCACCAGCAGAGCAAGTGGGGTTAGCAATCAGCCCCAGCATTTT
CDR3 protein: CATSRASGVSNQPQHF

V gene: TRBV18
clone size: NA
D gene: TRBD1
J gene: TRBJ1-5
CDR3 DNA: TGTGCCAGCTCACAGGACAGGGGGACGCAGCCCCAGCATTTT
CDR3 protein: CASSQDRGTQPQHF

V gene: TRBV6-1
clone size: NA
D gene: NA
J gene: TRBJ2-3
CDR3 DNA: TGTGCCAGCAGGATTATAGCCGACACAGATACGCAGTATTTT
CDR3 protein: CASRIIADTDTQYF

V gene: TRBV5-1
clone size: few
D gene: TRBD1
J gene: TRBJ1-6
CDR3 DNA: TGCGCCAGCAGCTTACTGGACAGGGGAAATTCACCCCTCCACTTT
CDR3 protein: CASSLLDRGNSPLHF

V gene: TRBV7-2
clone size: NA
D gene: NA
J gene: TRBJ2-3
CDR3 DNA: TGTGCCAGCAGCTTAGTGGAAGGGGCAGATACGCAGTATTTT
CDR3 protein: CASSLVEGADTQYF

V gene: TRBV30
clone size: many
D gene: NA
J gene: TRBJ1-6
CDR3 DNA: TGTGCCTGGAGCCCGACAGACAATTCACCCCTCCACTTT
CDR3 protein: CAWSPTDNSPLHF

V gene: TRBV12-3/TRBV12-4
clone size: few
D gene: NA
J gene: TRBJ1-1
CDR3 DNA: TGTGCCAGCAACCCACAGGGATCCCGCACTGAAGCTTTCTTT
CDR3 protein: CASNPQGSRTEAFF

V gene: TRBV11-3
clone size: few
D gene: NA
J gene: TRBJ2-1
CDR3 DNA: TGTGCCAGCAGCTTTCGGAGGGGCAATGAGCAGTTCTTC
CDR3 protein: CASSFRRGNEQFF

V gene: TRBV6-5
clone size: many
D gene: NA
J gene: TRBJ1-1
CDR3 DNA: TGTGCCAGCAGTCCCCTGACGAAGGCTGAAGCTTTCTTT
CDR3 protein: CASSPLTKAEAFF

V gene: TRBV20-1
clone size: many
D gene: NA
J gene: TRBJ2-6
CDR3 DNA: TGCAGTGCTAGAGTCGAGGCTGGGGCCAACGTCCTGACTTTC
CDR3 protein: CSARVEAGANVLTF

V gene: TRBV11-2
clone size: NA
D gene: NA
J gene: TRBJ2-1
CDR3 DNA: TGTGCCAGCAGCCAGACGGTGTTCCCGGGACACAATGAGCAGTTCTTC
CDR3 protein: CASSQTVFPGHNEQFF

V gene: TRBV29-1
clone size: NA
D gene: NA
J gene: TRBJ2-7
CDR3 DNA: TGCAGCGTTGAAGCACAGGGCTACGAGCAGTACTTC
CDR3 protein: CSVEAQGYEQYF

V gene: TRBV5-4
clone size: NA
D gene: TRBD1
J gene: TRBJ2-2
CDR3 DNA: TGTGCCAGCAGCTTAAGGACAGGGACCGGGGAGCTGTTTTTT
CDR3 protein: CASSLRTGTGELFF